This T cell receptor (beta chain) was identified during a study of cytomegalovirus exposure and HLA in healthy donors. Overall study results and limits: As a later analysis revealed, most CMV-associated TCR beta chains appeared HLA-restricted.

About this clone: As yet, its antigen is unknown.

The germline gives CDR1 SNHLY, CDR2 FYNNEI. V was shortened by 6 bases and J by 4 bases, with 10 bases between the two germline ends. The CDR3 is made up of 13 amino acids. PCR was performed using 60 Vbeta and 13 Jbeta primers. Here immunoSEQ multiplex PCR was the method, and the copy in TCRdb shows in-frame clones only, minus some. The sample consists of roughly 180,000 clones, about 77% of them appearing once. The sequence came from a man aged 25-45 years in good health and CMV-seronegative. The specimen sequenced was PBMCs. V gene TRBV2 combines with J gene TRBJ1-5; perhaps TRBD1 as D (5 bases). As DNA, the CDR3 is TGTGCCAGCAGGGAGGGGCTTAATCAGCCCCAGCATTTT. It specifies CASREGLNQPQHF. Looking up the rest from reference TRBV2 and TRBJ1-5 gives the full variable domain: EPEVTQTPSHQVTQMGQEVILRCVPISNHLYFYWYRQILGQKVEFLVSFYNNEISEKSEIFDDQFSVERPDGSNFTLKIRSTKLEDSAMYFCASREGLNQPQHFGDGTRLSIL.